Reported below is one TCR beta chain. Its cognate antigen is unknown. The data were taken from a study of CD4 T cells in relation to SARS-CoV-2 and coronaviruses. Study background: ViraFEST: approximately 10-day antigen culture of PBMCs, then TCR beta CDR3 sequencing.

The method was immunoSEQ multiplex PCR; TCRdb's version includes in-frame clones alone and lacks a portion of them. The sample shows approximately 17,000 clones, around three quarters of them seen only once. Unexposed donor CD4+ T cells date from about 2011-2018, before the COVID-19 pandemic. The cells were cultured for about ten days before CD4+ T cells were isolated. Unexposed-donor CD4+ T cells were probed with SARS-CoV-2 S/N and four cold-coronavirus spikes, cells permitting. This CDR3 is 13 amino acids long. Trimming pared 1 base from V and 6 bases from J, leaving 6 bases between. Sequences were obtained from CD4+ T cells from PBMCs, cultured in vitro. The receptor was isolated from a human donor in good health. The V and J genes are TRBV12-3 or TRBV12-4 and TRBJ1-4, with D hard to call. CDR3: CASSLGRDEKLFF. CDR3 nucleotide sequence: TGTGCCAGCAGTTTAGGGAGGGATGAAAAACTGTTTTTT.